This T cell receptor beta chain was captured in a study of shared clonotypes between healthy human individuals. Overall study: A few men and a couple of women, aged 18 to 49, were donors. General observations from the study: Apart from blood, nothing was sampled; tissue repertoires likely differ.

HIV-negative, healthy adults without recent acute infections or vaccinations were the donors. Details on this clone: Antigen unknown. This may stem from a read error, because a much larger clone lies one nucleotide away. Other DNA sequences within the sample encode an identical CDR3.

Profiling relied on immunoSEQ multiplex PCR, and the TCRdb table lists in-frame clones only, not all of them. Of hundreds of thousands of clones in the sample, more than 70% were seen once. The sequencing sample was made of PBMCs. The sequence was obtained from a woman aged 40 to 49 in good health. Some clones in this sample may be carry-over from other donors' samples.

The CDR3 DNA reads as TGCAGCGTCGGGAACACCGGGGAGCTGTTTTTC. This encodes CSVGNTGELFF. V is TRBV29-1 and J is TRBJ2-2; D possibly corresponds to TRBD2 (5 bases). Germline lookup yields CDR1 SQVTM and CDR2 ANQGSEA. CDR3 length: 11 residues.